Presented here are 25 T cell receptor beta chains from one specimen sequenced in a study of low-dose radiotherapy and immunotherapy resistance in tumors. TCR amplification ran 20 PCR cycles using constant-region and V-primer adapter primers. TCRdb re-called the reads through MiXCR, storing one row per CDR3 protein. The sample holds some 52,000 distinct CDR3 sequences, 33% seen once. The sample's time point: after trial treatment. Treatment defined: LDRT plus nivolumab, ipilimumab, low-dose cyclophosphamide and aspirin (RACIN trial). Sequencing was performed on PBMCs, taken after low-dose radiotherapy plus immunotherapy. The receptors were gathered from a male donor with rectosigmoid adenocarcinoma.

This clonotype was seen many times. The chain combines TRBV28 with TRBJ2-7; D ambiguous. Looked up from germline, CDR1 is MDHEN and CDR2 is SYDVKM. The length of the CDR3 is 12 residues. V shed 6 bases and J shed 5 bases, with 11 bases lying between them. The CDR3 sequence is CASRSSENEQYF. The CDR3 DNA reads TGTGCCAGCAGATCGAGCGAGAACGAGCAGTACTTC.

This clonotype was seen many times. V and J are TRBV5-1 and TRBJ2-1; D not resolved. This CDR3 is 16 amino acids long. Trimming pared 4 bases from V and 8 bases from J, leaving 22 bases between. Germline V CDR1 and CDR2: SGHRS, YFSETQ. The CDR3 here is CASSPGSVGPRDEQFF. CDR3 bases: TGCGCCAGCAGCCCCGGATCGGTTGGGCCCCGGGATGAGCAGTTCTTC.

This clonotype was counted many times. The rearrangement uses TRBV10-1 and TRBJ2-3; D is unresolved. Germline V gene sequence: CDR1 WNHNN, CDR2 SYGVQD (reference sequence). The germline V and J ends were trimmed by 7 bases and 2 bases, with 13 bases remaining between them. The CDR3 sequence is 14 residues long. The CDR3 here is CASTETLDTDTQYF. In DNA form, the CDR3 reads TGCGCCAGCACAGAGACGCTTGACACAGATACGCAGTATTTT.

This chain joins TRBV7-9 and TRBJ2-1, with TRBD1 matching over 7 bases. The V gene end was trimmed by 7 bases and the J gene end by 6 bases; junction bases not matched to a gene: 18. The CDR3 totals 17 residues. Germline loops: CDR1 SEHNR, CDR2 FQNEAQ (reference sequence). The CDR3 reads CASKKGAGAWNVNEQFF. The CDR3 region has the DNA TGTGCCAGCAAGAAGGGGGCCGGGGCGTGGAACGTCAATGAGCAGTTCTTC.

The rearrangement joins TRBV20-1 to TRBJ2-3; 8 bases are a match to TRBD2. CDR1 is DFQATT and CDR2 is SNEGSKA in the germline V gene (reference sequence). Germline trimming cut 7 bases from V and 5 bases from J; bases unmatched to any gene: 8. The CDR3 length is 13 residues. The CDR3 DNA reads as TGCAGTGTACGGGGGGGCCTGGAAGATACGCAGTATTTT. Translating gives CSVRGGLEDTQYF.

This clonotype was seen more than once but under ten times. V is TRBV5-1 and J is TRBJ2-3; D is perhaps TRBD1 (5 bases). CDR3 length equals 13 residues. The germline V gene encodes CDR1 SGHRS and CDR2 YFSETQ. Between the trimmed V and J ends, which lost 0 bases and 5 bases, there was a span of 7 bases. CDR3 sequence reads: CASSLGTGDTQYF. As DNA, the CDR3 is TGCGCCAGCAGCTTGGGAACAGGAGATACGCAGTATTTT. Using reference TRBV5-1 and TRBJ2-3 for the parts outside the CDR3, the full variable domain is KAGVTQTPRYLIKTRGQQVTLSCSPISGHRSVSWYQQTPGQGLQFLFEYFSETQRNKGNFPGRFSGRQFSNSRSEMNVSTLELGDSALYLCASSLGTGDTQYFGPGTRLTVL.

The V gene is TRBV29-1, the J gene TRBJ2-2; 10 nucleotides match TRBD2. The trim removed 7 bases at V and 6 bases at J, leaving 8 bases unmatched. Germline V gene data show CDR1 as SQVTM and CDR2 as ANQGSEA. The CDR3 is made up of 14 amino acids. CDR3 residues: CSALTSGVSGELFF. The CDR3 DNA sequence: TGCAGCGCCCTAACTAGCGGGGTCTCCGGGGAGCTGTTTTTT.

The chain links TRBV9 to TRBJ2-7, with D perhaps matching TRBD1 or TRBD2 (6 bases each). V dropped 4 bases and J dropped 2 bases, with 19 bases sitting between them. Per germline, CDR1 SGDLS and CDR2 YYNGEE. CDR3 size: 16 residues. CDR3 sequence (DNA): TGTGCCAGCAGCCCCGGCGGGACAAGCAAGACCTACGAGCAGTACTTC. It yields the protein CASSPGGTSKTYEQYF.

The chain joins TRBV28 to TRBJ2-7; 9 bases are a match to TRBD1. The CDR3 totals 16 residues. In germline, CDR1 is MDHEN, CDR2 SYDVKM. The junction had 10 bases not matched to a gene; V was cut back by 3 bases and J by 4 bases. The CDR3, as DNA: TGTGCCAGCAGTTTTGGATACAGGGGGCGCGAGTACGAGCAGTACTTC. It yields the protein CASSFGYRGREYEQYF.

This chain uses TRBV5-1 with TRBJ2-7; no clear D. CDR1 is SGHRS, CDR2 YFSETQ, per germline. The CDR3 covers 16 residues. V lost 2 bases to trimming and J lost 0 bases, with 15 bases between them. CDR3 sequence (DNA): TGCGCCAGCAGCTTTCGCACCACTCCAGACTCCTACGAGCAGTACTTC. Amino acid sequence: CASSFRTTPDSYEQYF.

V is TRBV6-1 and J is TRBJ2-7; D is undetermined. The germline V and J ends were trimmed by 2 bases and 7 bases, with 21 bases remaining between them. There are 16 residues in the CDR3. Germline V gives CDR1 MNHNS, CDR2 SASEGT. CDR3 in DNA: TGTGCCAGCAGTGAAATGGTTGGCAGGACGACGGAGGAGCAGTACTTC. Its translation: CASSEMVGRTTEEQYF.

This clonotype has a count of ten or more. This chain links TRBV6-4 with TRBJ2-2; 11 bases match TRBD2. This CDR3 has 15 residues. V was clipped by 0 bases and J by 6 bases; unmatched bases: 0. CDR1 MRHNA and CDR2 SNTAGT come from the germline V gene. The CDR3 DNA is TGTGCCAGCAGTGACTCACTAGCGGGAGCCGGGGAGCTGTTTTTT. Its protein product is CASSDSLAGAGELFF.

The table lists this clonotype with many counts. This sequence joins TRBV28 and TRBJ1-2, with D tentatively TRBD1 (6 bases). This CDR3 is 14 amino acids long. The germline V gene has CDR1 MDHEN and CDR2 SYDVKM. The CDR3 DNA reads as TGTGCTGTCAAGCTCGGTCAGGGGAACTATGGCTACACCTTC. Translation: CAVKLGQGNYGYTF.

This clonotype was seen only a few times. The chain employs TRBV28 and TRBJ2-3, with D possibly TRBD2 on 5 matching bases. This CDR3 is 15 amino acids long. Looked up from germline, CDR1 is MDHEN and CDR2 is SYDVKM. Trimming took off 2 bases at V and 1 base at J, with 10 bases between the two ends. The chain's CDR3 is CASSLGLRGTDTQYF. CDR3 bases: TGTGCCAGCAGTTTAGGGCTGCGGGGCACAGATACGCAGTATTTT.

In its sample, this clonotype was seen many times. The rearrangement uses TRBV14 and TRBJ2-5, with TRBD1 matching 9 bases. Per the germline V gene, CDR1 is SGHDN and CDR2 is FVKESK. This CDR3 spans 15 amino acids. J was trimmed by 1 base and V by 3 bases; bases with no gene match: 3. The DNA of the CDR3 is TGTGCCAGCAGCCATAGGGACAGGGCCCAAGAGACCCAGTACTTC. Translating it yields CASSHRDRAQETQYF.

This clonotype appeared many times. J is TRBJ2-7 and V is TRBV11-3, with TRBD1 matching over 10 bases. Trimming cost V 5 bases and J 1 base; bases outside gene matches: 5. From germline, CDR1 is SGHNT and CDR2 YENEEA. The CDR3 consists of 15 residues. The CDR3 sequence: CASSPGTGESYEQYF. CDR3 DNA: TGTGCCAGCAGCCCCGGGACAGGGGAATCCTACGAGCAGTACTTC.

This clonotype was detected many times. DNA of the CDR3: TGCAGTGCCCTCATTCCTAGCGGGGGGTTACAAGAGACCCAGTACTTC. It codes for CSALIPSGGLQETQYF. J is TRBJ2-5 and V is TRBV20-1, with 11 bases identical to TRBD2. The V segment lost 6 bases and the J segment 2 bases; nucleotides outside the gene matches: 11. Germline assignment: CDR1 DFQATT and CDR2 SNEGSKA (reference sequence). The length of the CDR3 is 16 residues.

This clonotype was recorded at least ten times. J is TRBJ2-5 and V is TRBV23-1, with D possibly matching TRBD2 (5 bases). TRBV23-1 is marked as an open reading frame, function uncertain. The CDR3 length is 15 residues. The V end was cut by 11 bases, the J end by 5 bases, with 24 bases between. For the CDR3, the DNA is TGCGCCCCTCATAAGGGATTCGGGGAGCCCGAGACCCAGTACTTC. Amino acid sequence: CAPHKGFGEPETQYF.

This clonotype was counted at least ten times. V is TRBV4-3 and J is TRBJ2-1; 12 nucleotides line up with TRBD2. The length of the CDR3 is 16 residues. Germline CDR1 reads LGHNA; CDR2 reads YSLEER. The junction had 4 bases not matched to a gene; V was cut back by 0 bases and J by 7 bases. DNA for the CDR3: TGCGCCAGCAGCCAAGAACTAGCGGGAGGCTCTAATGAGCAGTTCTTC. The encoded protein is CASSQELAGGSNEQFF.

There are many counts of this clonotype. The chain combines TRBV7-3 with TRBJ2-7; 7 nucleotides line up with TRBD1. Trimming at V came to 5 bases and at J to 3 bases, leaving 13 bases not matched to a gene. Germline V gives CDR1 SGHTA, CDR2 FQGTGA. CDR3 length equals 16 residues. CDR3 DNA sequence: TGTGCCAGCAGCCGCCGGGGACAGTCGTCAGGCTACGAGCAGTACTTC. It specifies CASSRRGQSSGYEQYF. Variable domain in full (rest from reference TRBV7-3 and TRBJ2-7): GAGVSQTPSNKVTEKGKYVELRCDPISGHTALYWYRQSLGQGPEFLIYFQGTGAADDSGLPNDRFFAVRPEGSVSTLKIQRTERGDSAVYLCASSRRGQSSGYEQYFGPGTRLTVT.

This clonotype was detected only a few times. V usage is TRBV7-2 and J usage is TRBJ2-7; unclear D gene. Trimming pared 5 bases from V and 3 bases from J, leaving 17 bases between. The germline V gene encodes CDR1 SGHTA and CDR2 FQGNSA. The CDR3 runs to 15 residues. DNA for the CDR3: TGTGCCAGCAGCCCGATGTTTAGTAAGCACTACGAGCAGTACTTC. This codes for CASSPMFSKHYEQYF.

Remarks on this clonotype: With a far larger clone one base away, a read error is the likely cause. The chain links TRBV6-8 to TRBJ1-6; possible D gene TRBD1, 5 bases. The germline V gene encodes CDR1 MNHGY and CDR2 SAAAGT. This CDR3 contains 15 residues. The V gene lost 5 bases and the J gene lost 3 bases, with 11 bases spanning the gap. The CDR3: CASSAGQNYNSPLHF. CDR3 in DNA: TGTGCCAGCAGTGCAGGACAAAACTATAATTCACCCCTCCACTTT.

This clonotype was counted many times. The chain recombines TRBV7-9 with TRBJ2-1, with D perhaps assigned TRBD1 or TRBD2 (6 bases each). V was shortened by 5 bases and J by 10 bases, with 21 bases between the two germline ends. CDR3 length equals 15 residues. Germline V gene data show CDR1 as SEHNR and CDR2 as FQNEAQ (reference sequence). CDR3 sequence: CASSLGNGGPNEQFF. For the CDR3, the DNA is TGTGCCAGCAGCCTAGGAAACGGGGGCCCCAACGAGCAGTTCTTC.

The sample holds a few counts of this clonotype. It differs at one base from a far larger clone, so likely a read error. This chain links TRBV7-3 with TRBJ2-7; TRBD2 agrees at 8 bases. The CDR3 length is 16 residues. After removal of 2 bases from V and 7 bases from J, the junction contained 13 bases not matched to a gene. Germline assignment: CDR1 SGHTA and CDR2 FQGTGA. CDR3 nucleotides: TGTGCCAGCAGCTTACTGAGCGGGAGTGTGTACAATGAGCAGTACTTC. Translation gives CASSLLSGSVYNEQYF.

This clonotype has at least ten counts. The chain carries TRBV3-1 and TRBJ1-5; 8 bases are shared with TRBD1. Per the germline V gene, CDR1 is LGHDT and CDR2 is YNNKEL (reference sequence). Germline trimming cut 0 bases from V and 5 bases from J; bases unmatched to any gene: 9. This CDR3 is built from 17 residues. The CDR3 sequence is CASSQDSSTGGDQPQHF. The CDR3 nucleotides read TGTGCCAGCAGCCAAGATTCCTCAACAGGGGGGGATCAGCCCCAGCATTTT.